Here is one T cell receptor (beta chain) with its context. CDR1 is SGHRS, CDR2 YFSETQ, per germline. This CDR3 is built from 14 residues. The ends were cut back, 2 bases at V and 3 bases at J, with 12 bases in the middle. This specimen belongs to a study of T cell changes during pregnancy in multiple sclerosis. Measured with immunoSEQ multiplex PCR; TCRdb has only the in-frame clones, and not every one. Of roughly 32,000 clones listed, 90% to 95% were seen once; the top ten hold around 0.45%. The rearrangement uses TRBV5-1 and TRBJ2-7; D possibly corresponds to TRBD1 (6 bases). This material consisted of CD4+ T cells from peripheral blood mononuclear cells, taken in the second trimester of pregnancy. The origin of this receptor is a female donor with multiple sclerosis, enrolled in a pregnancy study. As DNA, the CDR3 is TGCGCCAGCAGCTTCACCGGGACAATCTACGAGCAGTACTTC. This gives the protein CASSFTGTIYEQYF.